The 24 T cell receptor beta chains given below trace back to one sample, sequenced in a study of human T cells and chemical hapten exposure. Time point indicated: patch test 2, 6 weeks after DPC sensitization. Sample treatment: therapeutic diphenylcyclopropenone sensitization with weekly scalp DPC. Each CDR3 protein gets one entry after TCRdb re-called the RACE reads with MiXCR. The sample consists of about 350,000 distinct CDR3 sequences, about 6% of them appearing once. The material sequenced was whole blood, taken in connection with sensitization to the hapten diphenylcyclopropenone (DPC). These receptor sequences come from a woman aged 18-29 years with alopecia areata. Some clones in this sample may be carry-over from other donors' samples.

This clonotype was seen repeatedly, ten times or more. The chain recombines TRBV21-1 with TRBJ2-4. TRBV21-1 is assigned pseudogene status. The CDR3 has 10 amino acids. In nucleotides, the CDR3 is TGTGCCAGCACCAAAAACATTCAGTACTTC. Translated: CASTKNIQYF.

Only a few counts were recorded for this clonotype. This sequence joins TRBV11-2 and TRBJ2-3; 11 nucleotides match TRBD2. The CDR3 loop spans 16 amino acids. In germline, CDR1 is SGHAT, CDR2 FQNNGV. Trimming removed 5 bases from V and 0 bases from J; junction bases left unmatched: 4. This CDR3 reads CASSLSGGASTDTQYF. In DNA form, the CDR3 reads TGTGCCAGCAGCCTTAGCGGGGGGGCCAGCACAGATACGCAGTATTTT.

This clonotype was observed many times. The chain recombines TRBV6-1 with TRBJ1-5; no clear D gene. V was shortened by 3 bases and J by 5 bases, with 8 bases between the two germline ends. The CDR3 is made up of 13 amino acids. Germline loops: CDR1 MNHNS, CDR2 SASEGT. The DNA of the CDR3 is TGTGCCAGCAGTGACAGCGCTTATCAGCCCCAGCATTTT. This translates into CASSDSAYQPQHF.

The chain couples TRBV6-5 to TRBJ1-3; the D gene is possibly TRBD1 (6 bases). V lost 5 bases, J lost 2 bases, and 13 bases lay in between. CDR3 length equals 15 residues. CDR1 MNHEY and CDR2 SVGAGI come from the germline V gene. In nucleotides, the CDR3 is TGTGCCAGCAGTGACGGTTGGGGGCCTGGAAACACCATATATTTT. It codes for CASSDGWGPGNTIYF.

In this sample, this clonotype turned up a few times. This chain connects TRBV27 to TRBJ2-3; no clear D. The CDR3 runs 17 residues. Germline assignment: CDR1 MNHEY and CDR2 SMNVEV (reference sequence). Trimming took off 5 bases at V and 0 bases at J, with 18 bases between the two ends. The CDR3 nucleotides read TGTGCCAGCAGTCACCCGCCCGGATTACCTAGCACAGATACGCAGTATTTT. Translating it yields CASSHPPGLPSTDTQYF.

This clonotype has only a few counts. The V and J genes are TRBV5-8 and TRBJ1-1, with D maybe TRBD1 (5 bases). Trimming cost V 2 bases and J 1 base, with 18 bases left between them. The CDR3 is made up of 17 amino acids. The germline V gene has CDR1 SGHTS and CDR2 YDEGEE. This CDR3 reads CASSLLDTGVWNTEAFF. The CDR3 bases are TGTGCCAGCAGCTTACTTGATACGGGGGTCTGGAACACTGAAGCTTTCTTT.

This clonotype was detected many times. This chain uses TRBV4-1 with TRBJ1-3, with D uncertain. The length of the CDR3 is 16 residues. The ends were cut back, 1 base at V and 4 bases at J, with 14 bases in the middle. Per germline, CDR1 MGHRA and CDR2 YSYEKL. CDR3 DNA: TGCGCCAGCAGCCAAGTTTTACTGAGGTCAGGAAACACCATATATTTT. It is translated as CASSQVLLRSGNTIYF.

This clonotype appeared a few times. The chain employs TRBV3-1 and TRBJ1-1, with D tentatively TRBD1 (6 bases). V was cut by 6 bases and J by 9 bases, with 20 bases left in between. This CDR3 has 14 amino acids. CDR1 LGHDT and CDR2 YNNKEL come from the germline V gene (reference sequence). The CDR3 DNA is TGTGCCAGCAGGTCAACAGGGTTTCCGGCGAAAGCTTTCTTT. Its translation is CASRSTGFPAKAFF.

V gene TRBV28 combines with J gene TRBJ2-3; the match to TRBD2 covers 12 bases. Germline trimming cut 7 bases from V and 3 bases from J; bases unmatched to any gene: 11. Germline CDR1 reads MDHEN; CDR2 reads SYDVKM. The CDR3 covers 17 residues. The CDR3 region is CASNSDETSGGTDTQYF. The CDR3 nucleotides are TGTGCCAGCAATTCCGATGAAACTAGCGGGGGGACAGATACGCAGTATTTT.

This clonotype was observed a handful of times. V is TRBV6-5 and J is TRBJ1-1; TRBD1 might be the D (5 bases). Trimming stripped 5 bases from V and 6 bases from J, with 19 bases between. Germline assignment: CDR1 MNHEY and CDR2 SVGAGI. The CDR3 consists of 15 residues. Here the CDR3 DNA reads TGTGCCAGCAGTCCCCGTCAGGGCTCCTTCGCTGAAGCTTTCTTT. This gives the protein CASSPRQGSFAEAFF.

This rearrangement joins TRBV28 to TRBJ1-2; no definite D call. Germline V CDR1 and CDR2: MDHEN, SYDVKM. The CDR3 consists of 17 residues. V lost 6 bases, J lost 4 bases, and 24 bases lay in between. CDR3 sequence (DNA): TGTGCCAGCAGCTGGACCTCCGTCGCAGGCGAAATCTATGGCTACACCTTC. It translates to CASSWTSVAGEIYGYTF.

Turning to this clonotype: A much larger clone differs by one base, so this may be a read error. The gene calls are TRBV6-5 and TRBJ2-1, with a possible D match to TRBD2 (7 bases). Between the trimmed V and J ends, which lost 7 bases and 8 bases, there was a span of 27 bases. CDR1 and CDR2 (germline): MNHEY, SVGAGI. The CDR3 is 17 amino acids. The CDR3 is CASNLRTNGGPSHEQFF. DNA for the CDR3: TGTGCCAGCAACTTACGGACTAACGGGGGGCCATCCCATGAGCAGTTCTTC.

The genes are TRBV7-3 and TRBJ2-2; D unclear. Between the trimmed V and J ends, which lost 5 bases and 5 bases, there was a span of 15 bases. Germline CDR1 and CDR2: SGHTA and FQGTGA. There are 15 residues in the CDR3. Written as DNA, the CDR3 is TGTGCCAGCAGCCGATTACATAGTCCAACCGGGGAGCTGTTTTTT. Protein: CASSRLHSPTGELFF. Looking up the rest from reference TRBV7-3 and TRBJ2-2 gives the full variable domain: GAGVSQTPSNKVTEKGKYVELRCDPISGHTALYWYRQSLGQGPEFLIYFQGTGAADDSGLPNDRFFAVRPEGSVSTLKIQRTERGDSAVYLCASSRLHSPTGELFFGEGSRLTVL.

The CDR3 coding sequence is TGTGCCAGCAGCGTAGACACCGAGGGGGCTGAAGCTTTCTTT. It translates to CASSVDTEGAEAFF. The chain couples TRBV9 to TRBJ1-1; weak D call: TRBD1 (6 bases). The CDR3 totals 14 residues. V was clipped by 0 bases and J by 6 bases, with 12 bases between them. CDR1 SGDLS and CDR2 YYNGEE come from the germline V gene.

This clonotype was recorded many times. CDR3 amino acids: CASSGDTEAFF. DNA for the CDR3: TGTGCCAGCAGTGGAGACACTGAAGCTTTCTTT. This chain joins TRBV2 and TRBJ1-1; no clear D. The CDR3 spans 11 residues. Deletions cut 4 bases from V and 3 bases from J, with 3 bases between. Germline CDR1 and CDR2: SNHLY and FYNNEI. Based on the CDR3 plus reference TRBV2 and TRBJ1-1, the full variable domain is EPEVTQTPSHQVTQMGQEVILRCVPISNHLYFYWYRQILGQKVEFLVSFYNNEISEKSEIFDDQFSVERPDGSNFTLKIRSTKLEDSAMYFCASSGDTEAFFGQGTRLTVV.

Only a few counts were recorded for this clonotype. This sequence joins TRBV27 and TRBJ1-2, with D maybe TRBD1 (6 bases). The CDR3 totals 14 residues. Trimming left V 3 bases short and J 4 bases short, with 12 bases between. Germline loops: CDR1 MNHEY, CDR2 SMNVEV (reference sequence). CDR3 amino acids: CASSFTGLPYGYTF. Written as DNA, the CDR3 is TGTGCCAGCAGTTTTACAGGGCTCCCCTATGGCTACACCTTC.

This clonotype has at least ten counts. The CDR3 nucleotides are TGTGCCAGCAGTTTCTCACACGTCATGGGGACTGAAGCTTTCTTT. Translation: CASSFSHVMGTEAFF. The V call is TRBV27, the J call TRBJ1-1; the D is unclear. The CDR3 has 15 residues. The V and J ends lost 3 bases and 5 bases respectively, with 16 bases between them. Germline lookup yields CDR1 MNHEY and CDR2 SMNVEV (reference sequence).

This clonotype was counted a few times. The chain links TRBV29-1 to TRBJ1-1; D is perhaps TRBD1 (5 bases). This CDR3 has 11 residues. V lost 4 bases to trimming and J lost 13 bases, with 16 bases between them. Germline loops: CDR1 SQVTM, CDR2 ANQGSEA. CDR3 DNA sequence: TGCAGCGTTGGGGACCGGGGAGAGGGTTTCTTT. Its protein product is CSVGDRGEGFF.

This clonotype showed up just a few times. V usage is TRBV15 and J usage is TRBJ1-3; D remains unclear. The CDR3 is 17 residues long. Germline V CDR1 and CDR2: LNHNV, YYDKDF (reference sequence). Deletions cut 1 base from V and 3 bases from J, with 16 bases between. This CDR3 reads CATSRAYGKILGNTIYF. DNA for the CDR3: TGTGCCACCAGCAGAGCCTACGGCAAGATACTTGGAAACACCATATATTTT.

V gene TRBV24-1 combines with J gene TRBJ1-1; D is uncertain. The CDR3 totals 15 residues. The germline V gene encodes CDR1 KGHDR and CDR2 SFDVKD. The germline V and J ends were trimmed by 2 bases and 1 base, with 10 bases remaining between them. This chain's CDR3 is CATSDSREGNTEAFF. DNA of the CDR3: TGTGCCACCAGTGATTCGAGAGAGGGGAACACTGAAGCTTTCTTT.

This clonotype came up a few times. V is TRBV2 and J is TRBJ2-3, with D hard to call. The CDR3 runs to 13 residues. Looked up from germline, CDR1 is SNHLY and CDR2 is FYNNEI. The V end was cut by 8 bases, the J end by 0 bases, with 9 bases between. CDR3 sequence reads: CASLTESTDTQYF. As DNA, the CDR3 is TGTGCCAGCCTAACGGAAAGCACAGATACGCAGTATTTT.

This clonotype was recorded a few times. The chain links TRBV6-2 or TRBV6-3 to TRBJ1-6, with D possibly matching TRBD1 (5 bases). V lost 6 bases and J lost 7, with 13 bases in between. This CDR3 region has 14 residues. Germline-derived CDR1 and CDR2 are MNHEY and SVGEGT. This CDR3 is CASSHDRENSPLHF. The CDR3 DNA is TGTGCCAGCAGCCATGACAGAGAGAATTCACCCCTCCACTTT.

This clonotype was counted many times. The chain links TRBV11-2 to TRBJ1-4, with 8 bases that match TRBD1. CDR1 and CDR2 from the germline V gene are SGHAT and FQNNGV. V dropped 5 bases and J dropped 8; count of bases not matched to a gene: 7. CDR3 length: 14 amino acids. The CDR3 nucleotides read TGTGCCAGCAGCACCGGACAGGGTAACGAAAAACTGTTTTTT. Amino acids: CASSTGQGNEKLFF.

V usage is TRBV9 and J usage is TRBJ2-3, with a weak D call TRBD2 (7 bases). V lost 4 bases and J 6 bases, leaving 15 bases between the germline ends. Germline CDR1 is SGDLS and CDR2 is YYNGEE. The CDR3 contains 14 residues. The CDR3 protein is CASSLTGGQDTQYF. The CDR3 bases are TGTGCCAGCAGCTTAACGGGGGGCCAGGATACGCAGTATTTT.